This T cell receptor (beta chain) was observed in a study of vaccination and CD4 T cells after COVID-19. At the level of the study: Two of the convalescents were Hispanic, and the group consisted of six males and four females.

Study outcomes and limitations: Median SARS-CoV-2-reactive clonotype numbers went from around 20 to 38; this increase was not significant. It was observed that, in convalescent patients, a median 86.3% of reactive clones arose only post-vaccination.

This clonotype is deemed medium-sized. The antigen is not known. The treatment: roughly 11-day PBMC culture with coronavirus spike peptide pools or control peptides (ViraFEST assay). During the years 2011-2018, before the COVID-19 pandemic, the unexposed donor's CD4+ T cells were collected. For ViraFEST, peptide pools expanded antigen-specific T cells, after which the TCRs were sequenced. Cultured CD4+ T-cell DNA underwent Oncomine TCR Beta short-read sequencing. Using its own MiXCR run on the PCR reads, TCRdb lists one record per CDR3 protein. Of 5,000 to 6,000 distinct CDR3 sequences detected, nearly 35% appear once; the ten largest clones hold 26%. The trim removed 6 bases at V and 3 bases at J, leaving 5 bases unmatched. The germline V gene encodes CDR1 MNHEY and CDR2 SMNVEV (reference sequence). The CDR3 consists of 15 residues.

The chain recombines TRBV27 with TRBJ1-5; the match to TRBD1 covers 10 bases. The sequence was collected from a human donor in good health. Sample: CD4+ T cells from blood, cultured in vitro. The DNA for the CDR3 is TGTGCCAGCAGACGACAGGGGGCCCACAATCAGCCCCAGCATTTT. Its translation is CASRRQGAHNQPQHF.